This T cell receptor beta chain was captured by sequencing in a study of cytomegalovirus exposure and HLA in healthy donors. Study-wide results and limits: Among CMV-associated TCR beta chains, most appeared HLA-restricted in a later analysis.

It was with 60 Vbeta and 13 Jbeta primers that the PCR ran. Assay: immunoSEQ multiplex PCR; the TCRdb copy retains only in-frame clones and omits some. The table lists about 130,000 clones, 65% to 75% of them singletons. Note on this clone: Its antigen is currently unknown.

The V gene's germline CDR1 is MNHNY and CDR2 SVGAGI (reference sequence). V lost 4 bases, J lost 7 bases, and 6 bases stayed unmatched. The CDR3 runs 14 residues. This sequence joins TRBV6-6 and TRBJ2-2; 7 bases are shared with TRBD2. This clonotype was obtained from a man aged 35 to 55 in good health and CMV-seropositive. Sequencing input: PBMCs. DNA for the CDR3: TGTGCCAGCAGTTCCGGGGGGATTATCGGGGAGCTGTTTTTT. Translated: CASSSGGIIGELFF.